Presented here are 5 T cell receptor beta chains from one specimen sequenced in a study of vaccination effects on CD4 cells after COVID-19. For these receptors, no antigen is known. Using immunoSEQ multiplex PCR, the repertoire was profiled, and TCRdb retains in-frame clones only, with some absent. The table records roughly 25,000 clones, 75% to 85% of them present only once. Ahead of sequencing, the ViraFEST assay grew antigen-specific CD4+ T cells using viral peptide pools. Cultured cells yielded isolated CD4+ T cells after 10 days. By PCR, the person was confirmed to have had SARS-CoV-2 infection between March and December 2020. The sequenced sample was CD4+ T cells from PBMCs cultured with HCoV-NL63 spike peptides, obtained before COVID-19 vaccination. These receptors came from a human donor who had a prior SARS-CoV-2 infection.

The chain uses TRBV6-5 and TRBJ2-3; D is unresolved. Trimming stripped 8 bases from V and 0 bases from J, with 12 bases between. Per the germline V gene, CDR1 is MNHEY and CDR2 is SVGAGI. The CDR3 is made up of 14 amino acids. For the CDR3, the DNA is TGTGCCAGCCAGTTTCGGGTTAGCACAGATACGCAGTATTTT. The encoded protein is CASQFRVSTDTQYF.

This clone was recorded only once. The chain employs TRBV7-2 and TRBJ1-3; D unresolved. Germline V gene data show CDR1 as SGHTA and CDR2 as FQGNSA. The CDR3 covers 13 residues. V lost 1 base to trimming and J lost 4 bases, with 5 bases between them. CDR3 bases: TGTGCCAGCAGCTTAGTTTGGGGAAACACCATATATTTT. This codes for CASSLVWGNTIYF.

This clone came up once. The gene calls are TRBV4-1 and TRBJ1-2, with a tentative D call TRBD1 (5 bases). V lost 2 bases and J 5 bases, leaving 12 bases between the germline ends. The CDR3 has 14 residues. Germline V gene data show CDR1 as MGHRA and CDR2 as YSYEKL. The CDR3 sequence is CASSQPGVRYGYTF. The CDR3 DNA reads TGCGCCAGCAGCCAACCGGGGGTGCGGTATGGCTACACCTTC.

The V call is TRBV7-9, the J call TRBJ1-3; D unresolved. V lost 3 bases to trimming and J lost 0 bases, with 9 bases between them. The CDR3 runs to 15 residues. Germline CDR1 reads SEHNR; CDR2 reads FQNEAQ (reference sequence). The CDR3 reads CASSLMSNSGNTIYF. The CDR3 nucleotides read TGTGCCAGCAGCTTGATGTCAAACTCTGGAAACACCATATATTTT.

The chain joins TRBV6-6 to TRBJ1-2; D perhaps matches TRBD1 (5 bases). The CDR3 has 13 amino acids. Germline CDR1 is MNHNY and CDR2 is SVGAGI (reference sequence). Between the trimmed V and J ends, which lost 0 bases and 8 bases, there was a span of 10 bases. CDR3 nucleotides: TGTGCCAGCAGTTACTCAGGAGAGGGGGGCTACACCTTC. Translation: CASSYSGEGGYTF.